The 5 T cell receptor beta chains listed next were all sequenced from one sample in a study of blood T cell repertoires in COVID-19. Clones were read by immunoSEQ multiplex PCR, and TCRdb kept only the in-frame ones, dropping some. The sample lists approximately 140,000 clones, roughly 82% occurring once. Sequencing input: peripheral blood. These receptors all come from a human donor with acute or convalescent COVID-19. The donor label of this sample is uncertain.

The chain employs TRBV6-4 and TRBJ2-2; D may be TRBD2 (5 bases). Trimming took off 4 bases at V and 0 bases at J, with 6 bases between the two ends. CDR3 length: 14 residues. From germline, CDR1 is MRHNA and CDR2 SNTAGT. As DNA, the CDR3 is TGTGCCAGCAGTGCCGGGACGAACACCGGGGAGCTGTTTTTT. Protein product: CASSAGTNTGELFF.

V is TRBV7-2 and J is TRBJ2-3; TRBD2 might be the D (6 bases). V shed 3 bases and J shed 2 bases, with 12 bases lying between them. CDR1 is SGHTA, CDR2 FQGNSA, per germline. The CDR3 contains 15 residues. The CDR3 sequence: CASSFVAGLTDTQYF. The DNA of the CDR3 is TGTGCCAGCAGCTTTGTTGCGGGGCTCACAGATACGCAGTATTTT.

V usage is TRBV12-3 or TRBV12-4 and J usage is TRBJ1-4; maybe TRBD1 (5 bases). The CDR3 runs 12 residues. V was cut by 7 bases and J by 8 bases, with 11 bases left in between. The CDR3 nucleotides are TGTGCCAGCACCAGGGATAAGGAAAAACTGTTTTTT. It yields the protein CASTRDKEKLFF.

In its sample, this clone was seen a few times. This CDR3 is also generated by other DNA sequences in the sample. The rearrangement joins TRBV30 to TRBJ1-5, with D possibly matching TRBD1 (6 bases). V lost 2 bases to trimming and J lost 4 bases, with 9 bases between them. Per the germline V gene, CDR1 is GTSNPN and CDR2 is SVGIG (reference sequence). The CDR3 extends over 13 amino acids. For the CDR3, the DNA is TGTGCCTGGAGTCCTACAGGGAATCAGCCCCAGCATTTT. It specifies CAWSPTGNQPQHF.

The CDR3 coding sequence is TGTGCCAGTAGTGGGGCAAGGGACAGGGCTCAAAAGTCGGGTCAGCCCCAGCATTTT. This sequence encodes CASSGARDRAQKSGQPQHF. The chain has TRBV19 and TRBJ1-5, with 9 bases that match TRBD1. V lost 5 bases to trimming and J lost 6 bases; unmatched junction nucleotides: 20. Germline V gene data show CDR1 as LNHDA and CDR2 as SQIVND (reference sequence). This CDR3 is 19 amino acids long.